These 17 T cell receptor beta chains share one sample of origin, sequenced in a study of T-cell reconstitution after alpha-beta-depleted transplantation in children. Unique molecular identifiers were incorporated into the prepared TCRbeta library. Using its own MiXCR run on the PCR reads, TCRdb lists one record per CDR3 protein. The table shows approximately 210,000 distinct CDR3 sequences, with approximately 14% occurring only once. The specimen comprised PBMCs from the stem cell graft donor, sampled from the stem cell graft. The receptors shown here come from a human donor who donated a stem cell graft to a child with acute lymphoblastic leukemia.

This clonotype was counted many times. The chain is built from TRBV7-2 and TRBJ1-5; D gene unclear. The germline CDR1 and CDR2 sequences are SGHTA and FQGNSA. The CDR3 sequence is 12 residues long. V was pared by 4 bases and J by 6 bases, with 7 bases between. The CDR3 is CASSSLGQPQHF. DNA for the CDR3: TGTGCCAGCAGCTCTCTAGGTCAGCCCCAGCATTTT.

In its sample, this clonotype was seen a few times. V usage is TRBV13 and J usage is TRBJ2-7; either TRBD1 or TRBD2 may supply D (5 bases each). V shed 2 bases and J shed 2 bases, with 13 bases lying between them. Germline V lookup: CDR1 PRHDT, CDR2 FYEKMQ (reference sequence). The CDR3 has 15 residues. The CDR3 region has the DNA TGTGCCAGCAGCTTAACGAGGGGAGTGGCCTACGAGCAGTACTTC. Translated, it gives CASSLTRGVAYEQYF.

This chain uses TRBV5-1 with TRBJ2-2; 8 positions match TRBD1. The CDR3 is 15 amino acids. The germline CDR1 and CDR2 sequences are SGHRS and YFSETQ. Trimming cost V 3 bases and J 4 bases; bases outside gene matches: 5. CDR3 residues: CASSSTGATTGELFF. CDR3 nucleotides: TGCGCCAGCAGCTCGACAGGGGCAACCACCGGGGAGCTGTTTTTT.

This clonotype was detected ten times or more. The J gene is TRBJ2-7, the V gene TRBV6-2 or TRBV6-3; TRBD2 agrees at 9 bases. Germline trimming cut 4 bases from V and 2 bases from J; bases unmatched to any gene: 9. This CDR3 is built from 16 residues. Germline V gives CDR1 MNHEY, CDR2 SVGEGT. CDR3 DNA: TGTGCCAGCAGTTGGGGGCCTAGCGGGAATCCCTACGAGCAGTACTTC. Its protein product is CASSWGPSGNPYEQYF.

This clonotype was seen ten or more times. The chain is built from TRBV5-1 and TRBJ2-3; 8 positions agree with TRBD2. CDR1 SGHRS and CDR2 YFSETQ come from the germline V gene. J lost 5 bases, V lost 5 bases, and 10 bases had no gene match. The CDR3 runs to 15 residues. For the CDR3, the DNA is TGCGCCAGCAGACTTTTAGCGGGGTCGGAAGATACGCAGTATTTT. The encoded protein is CASRLLAGSEDTQYF.

In this sample, this clonotype turned up a few times. The chain carries TRBV11-2 and TRBJ2-3; D unresolved. CDR3 length: 15 residues. Trimming removed 1 base from V and 4 bases from J, with 12 bases in between. Germline V lookup: CDR1 SGHAT, CDR2 FQNNGV. The CDR3 region has the DNA TGTGCCAGCAGCTTAGTCTACTCATGGGCAGATACGCAGTATTTT. It translates to CASSLVYSWADTQYF.

This clonotype was seen a handful of times. This chain uses TRBV29-1 with TRBJ2-1; D ambiguous. Germline lookup yields CDR1 SQVTM and CDR2 ANQGSEA. The V and J ends lost 4 bases and 6 bases respectively, with 13 bases between them. CDR3 length: 13 amino acids. The CDR3 region is CSVGRRTRNEQFF. CDR3 DNA: TGCAGCGTTGGCAGACGAACCCGCAATGAGCAGTTCTTC.

V and J are TRBV5-5 and TRBJ1-5, with D unresolved. The CDR3 runs 14 residues. V lost 0 bases to trimming and J lost 7 bases, with 11 bases between them. Germline V gene lookup returns CDR1 SGHKS and CDR2 YYEKEE (reference sequence). CDR3 sequence (DNA): TGTGCCAGCAGCTTGGTCCAGGAGGTGCAGCCCCAGCATTTT. Protein product: CASSLVQEVQPQHF.

This clonotype was detected ten times or more. The V gene is TRBV10-3, the J gene TRBJ2-1; D perhaps matches TRBD2 (5 bases). Germline V lookup: CDR1 ENHRY, CDR2 SYGVKD. There are 14 residues in the CDR3. Trimming shortened V by 6 bases and J by 7 bases, and 16 bases separated the two germline ends. This chain's CDR3 is CAISEDSSGNEQFF. CDR3 in DNA: TGTGCCATCAGCGAGGACTCGAGTGGGAATGAGCAGTTCTTC.

This clonotype was observed many times. The gene calls are TRBV7-8 and TRBJ1-2; the match to TRBD1 covers 8 bases. The CDR3 covers 14 residues. The germline V gene encodes CDR1 SGHVS and CDR2 FQNEAQ. With 3 bases clipped from V and 8 bases from J, the junction kept 8 bases outside the gene matches. CDR3 sequence (DNA): TGTGCCAGCAGCTTTACAGGGGGGACTCCGGGCTACACCTTC. Its protein is CASSFTGGTPGYTF.

This chain links TRBV18 with TRBJ2-5; D may be TRBD1 (6 bases). The CDR3 is 13 residues long. The germline gives CDR1 KGHSH, CDR2 LQKENI. The germline V and J ends were trimmed by 4 bases and 2 bases, with 8 bases remaining between them. CDR3 amino acids: CASSQGQQETQYF. CDR3 coding DNA: TGTGCCAGCTCACAAGGACAGCAAGAGACCCAGTACTTC. The whole variable domain, remainder taken from reference TRBV18 and TRBJ2-5, is NAGVMQNPRHLVRRRGQEARLRCSPMKGHSHVYWYRQLPEEGLKFMVYLQKENIIDESGMPKERFSAEFPKEGPSILRIQQVVRGDSAAYFCASSQGQQETQYFGPGTRLLVL.

This clonotype was detected many times. This rearrangement joins TRBV7-9 to TRBJ2-5; a possible D gene is TRBD2 (5 bases). This CDR3 contains 16 residues. The V gene's germline CDR1 is SEHNR and CDR2 FQNEAQ (reference sequence). The V and J ends lost 4 bases and 4 bases respectively, with 19 bases between them. The DNA for the CDR3 is TGTGCCAGCAGCTCCCTATCCTTAGCGTCTGGAGAGACCCAGTACTTC. It codes for CASSSLSLASGETQYF.

Notes on this clonotype: A read error may account for a junction end that differs from germline. The rearrangement uses TRBV5-1 and TRBJ2-1; TRBD2 matches 7 bases. This CDR3 is built from 17 residues. Per germline, CDR1 SGHRS and CDR2 YFSETQ. CDR3 nucleotide sequence: TGCGCCAGCAGCTTGGCGCCTAGCGGTCGCCCCTACAATGAGCGGTTCTTC. It yields the protein CASSLAPSGRPYNERFF.

This clonotype was counted many times. The chain carries TRBV20-1 and TRBJ2-7, with 13 bases matching TRBD2. The V gene end was trimmed by 0 bases and the J gene end by 6 bases; junction bases not matched to a gene: 2. Germline V gene data show CDR1 as DFQATT and CDR2 as SNEGSKA (reference sequence). The CDR3 has 14 amino acids. The chain's CDR3 is CSARDGLAGAEQYF. CDR3 bases: TGCAGTGCTAGAGATGGACTAGCGGGAGCCGAGCAGTACTTC.

This clonotype was observed at least ten times. CDR3 nucleotide sequence: TGCAGCGTTCGGACTAGCGGGAGGGATACGCAGTATTTT. Amino acids: CSVRTSGRDTQYF. The rearrangement links TRBV29-1 to TRBJ2-3; 14 bases map to TRBD2. Germline CDR1 is SQVTM and CDR2 is ANQGSEA. V lost 5 bases to trimming and J lost 6 bases; unmatched junction nucleotides: 1. This CDR3 contains 13 residues.

The V call is TRBV5-1, the J call TRBJ1-2; no clear D. The CDR3 has 13 residues. CDR1 is SGHRS and CDR2 is YFSETQ in the germline V gene. V lost 2 bases and J 8 bases, leaving 13 bases between the germline ends. The CDR3 DNA follows: TGCGCCAGCAGCTTAGAGGCAGTCGGGGGCTACACCTTC. Translating it yields CASSLEAVGGYTF.

A word on this clonotype: This may be a read error, as it is one base from a much larger clone. The chain couples TRBV7-9 to TRBJ1-1, with a possible D match to TRBD1 (5 bases). Germline V CDR1 and CDR2: SEHNR, FQNEAQ (reference sequence). V dropped 4 bases and J dropped 0 bases, with 9 bases sitting between them. The CDR3 has 14 residues. The CDR3 loop reads CASSSKGMNTEAFF. As DNA, the CDR3 is TGTGCCAGCAGCTCAAAGGGGATGAACACTGAAGCTTTCTTT.